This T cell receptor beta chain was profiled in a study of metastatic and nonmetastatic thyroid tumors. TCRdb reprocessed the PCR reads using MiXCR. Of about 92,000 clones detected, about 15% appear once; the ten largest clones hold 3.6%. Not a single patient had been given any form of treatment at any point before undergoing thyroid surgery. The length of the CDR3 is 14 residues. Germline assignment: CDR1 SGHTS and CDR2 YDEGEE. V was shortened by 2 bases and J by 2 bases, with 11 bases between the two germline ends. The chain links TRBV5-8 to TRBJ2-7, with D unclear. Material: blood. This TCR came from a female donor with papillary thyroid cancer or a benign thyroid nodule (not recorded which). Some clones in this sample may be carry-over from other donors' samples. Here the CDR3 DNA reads TGTGCCAGCAGCTTAGAGGCGGAAACCTACGAGCAGTACTTC. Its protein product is CASSLEAETYEQYF.